This record looks at one T cell receptor (beta chain) sequence and its context. What it binds is unknown. The UMIs carried a 6-nucleotide sample barcode, and they were added by template switching. TCRdb re-called the 5' RACE reads and catalogs CDR3 proteins one per entry, DNA excluded. The repertoire table contains about 380,000 distinct CDR3 sequences. The data stem from a study of monozygotic twins with inflammatory bowel disease. Whole-study findings and limits: Backing was not found for a single strong signal or clonotype associated with IBD. Limited statistical power may explain no repertoire similarity difference between concordant and discordant twins. Fewer shared clonotypes with others were found in IBD patients than in healthy twins, especially with disease activity.

Material: blood. This TCR derives from a human donor with ulcerative colitis or Crohn's disease, or a healthy co-twin of an affected twin (not recorded which).

The CDR3 loop is CAWRGNTAKLFF. The chain links TRBV30 to TRBJ1-4. The CDR3 spans 12 residues. Germline V lookup: CDR1 GTSNPN, CDR2 SVGIG (reference sequence).